A selection of T cell receptor beta chains follows, all from one sample in a study of T cells after yellow fever vaccination. TCRdb reprocessed the 5' RACE reads with MiXCR, giving one entry per CDR3 protein. The sample holds around 310,000 distinct CDR3 sequences, roughly 3.5% seen once. The source material was PBMCs, sampled on the day of the yellow fever booster vaccination. Receptor source: a man between 18 and 29 years old who received the YFV17D yellow fever vaccine. CDR3s include the opening cysteine and the closing phenylalanine or tryptophan. The D gene is left open where the match is weak. Size values are once, few and many counts, or a class for expanded clones, and some rows have none.

J | D | size | length | V | CDR3 | DNA
TRBJ2-3 | TRBD2 | many | 17 | TRBV11-2 | CASSLGSSGEEADTQYF | TGTGCCAGCAGCTTAGGGAGTAGCGGGGAGGAGGCGGATACGCAGTATTTT
TRBJ1-1 | - | - | 15 | TRBV29-1 | CSVVQGREVNTEAFF | TGCAGCGTTGTGCAGGGTAGGGAGGTGAACACTGAAGCTTTCTTT
TRBJ2-7 | TRBD1 | few | 12 | TRBV20-1 | CSAPGTGYEQYF | TGCAGTGCGCCTGGGACAGGGTACGAGCAGTACTTC
TRBJ1-1 | - | few | 12 | TRBV29-1 | CSVDPGHTEAFF | TGCAGCGTTGACCCGGGGCACACTGAAGCTTTCTTT
TRBJ1-4 | - | many | 12 | TRBV5-1 | CASSLPDEKLFF | TGCGCCAGCAGCTTGCCCGACGAAAAACTGTTTTTT
TRBJ1-1 | - | - | 14 | TRBV11-3 | CASSAGRVNAEAFF | TGTGCCAGCAGCGCGGGACGGGTGAACGCTGAAGCTTTCTTT
TRBJ2-5 | TRBD2 | - | 14 | TRBV7-6 | CASSLLREWETQYF | TGTGCCAGCAGCTTATTGCGGGAGTGGGAGACCCAGTACTTC
TRBJ2-5 | - | many | 14 | TRBV10-3 | CAIKGLGNQETQYF | TGTGCCATCAAGGGCCTGGGCAATCAAGAGACCCAGTACTTC
TRBJ2-7 | - | - | 14 | TRBV2 | CASVRRGSSYEQYF | TGTGCCAGCGTCAGACGGGGGAGCTCCTACGAGCAGTACTTC
TRBJ2-5 | TRBD2 | - | 18 | TRBV7-2 | CASSLVYWRGSSGETQYF | TGTGCCAGCAGCTTAGTATACTGGCGGGGGAGTTCTGGAGAGACCCAGTACTTC
TRBJ1-4 | - | many | 13 | TRBV2 | CASRHGDNEKLFF | TGTGCCAGCCGGCACGGGGACAATGAAAAACTGTTTTTT
TRBJ1-2 | - | many | 12 | TRBV7-9 | CASSLGGYGYTF | TGTGCCAGCAGCTTAGGGGGCTATGGCTACACCTTC
TRBJ1-4 | - | - | 14 | TRBV10-2 | CASSDWETNEKLFF | TGCGCCAGCAGTGATTGGGAAACTAATGAAAAACTGTTTTTT
TRBJ2-3 | TRBD2 | - | 14 | TRBV5-1 | CASSRTGGEDTQYF | TGCGCCAGCAGCCGGACGGGGGGGGAAGATACGCAGTATTTT
TRBJ2-1 | TRBD1 | - | 12 | TRBV3-1 | CASTQGDNEQFF | TGTGCCAGCACACAGGGGGACAATGAGCAGTTCTTC
TRBJ2-2 | - | few | 13 | TRBV20-1 | CSGGPNLSGELFF | TGCAGTGGAGGACCAAATCTGTCCGGGGAGCTGTTTTTT
TRBJ2-3 | TRBD1 | many | 15 | TRBV23-1 | CASSPRDSGTDTQYF | TGCGCCAGCAGTCCTCGGGACAGCGGCACAGATACGCAGTATTTT